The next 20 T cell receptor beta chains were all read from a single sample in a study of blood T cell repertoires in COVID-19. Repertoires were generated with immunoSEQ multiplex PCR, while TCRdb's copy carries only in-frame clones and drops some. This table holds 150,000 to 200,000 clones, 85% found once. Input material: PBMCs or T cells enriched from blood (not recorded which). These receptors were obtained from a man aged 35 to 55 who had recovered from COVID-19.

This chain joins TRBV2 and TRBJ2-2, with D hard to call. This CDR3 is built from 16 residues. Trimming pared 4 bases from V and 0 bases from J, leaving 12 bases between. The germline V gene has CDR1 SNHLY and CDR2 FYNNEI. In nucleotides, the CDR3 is TGTGCCAGCAGTGTTTCTGTTGGCACGAACACCGGGGAGCTGTTTTTT. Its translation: CASSVSVGTNTGELFF.

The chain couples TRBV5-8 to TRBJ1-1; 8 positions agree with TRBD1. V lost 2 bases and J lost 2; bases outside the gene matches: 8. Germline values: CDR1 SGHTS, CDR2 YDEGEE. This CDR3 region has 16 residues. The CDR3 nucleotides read TGTGCCAGCAGCTTTACAGGGGGGTGGGCAAACACTGAAGCTTTCTTT. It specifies CASSFTGGWANTEAFF.

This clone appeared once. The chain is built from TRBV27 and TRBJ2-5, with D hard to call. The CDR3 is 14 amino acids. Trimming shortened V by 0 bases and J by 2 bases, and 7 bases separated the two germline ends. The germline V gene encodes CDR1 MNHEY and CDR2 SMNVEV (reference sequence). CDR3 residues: CASSLSGQQETQYF. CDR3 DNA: TGTGCCAGCAGTTTATCGGGCCAACAAGAGACCCAGTACTTC.

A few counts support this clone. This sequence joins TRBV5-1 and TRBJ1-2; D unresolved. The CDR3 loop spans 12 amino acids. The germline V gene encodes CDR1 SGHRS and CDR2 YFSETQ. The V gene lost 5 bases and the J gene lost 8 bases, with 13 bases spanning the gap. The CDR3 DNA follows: TGCGCCAGCAGTTATTCAAGAGGAGGCTACACCTTC. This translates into CASSYSRGGYTF.

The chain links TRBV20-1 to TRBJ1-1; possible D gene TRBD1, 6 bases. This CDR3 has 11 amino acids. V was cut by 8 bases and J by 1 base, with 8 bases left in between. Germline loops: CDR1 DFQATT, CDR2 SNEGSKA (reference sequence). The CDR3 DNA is TGCAGTCACAGGGAGAACACTGAAGCTTTCTTT. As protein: CSHRENTEAFF.

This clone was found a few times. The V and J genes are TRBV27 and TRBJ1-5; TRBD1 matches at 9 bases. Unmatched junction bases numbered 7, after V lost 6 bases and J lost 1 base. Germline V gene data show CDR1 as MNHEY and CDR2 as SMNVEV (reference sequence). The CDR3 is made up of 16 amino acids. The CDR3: CASSRTGEMSNQPQHF. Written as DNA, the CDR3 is TGTGCCAGCAGCCGGACAGGGGAAATGAGCAATCAGCCCCAGCATTTT.

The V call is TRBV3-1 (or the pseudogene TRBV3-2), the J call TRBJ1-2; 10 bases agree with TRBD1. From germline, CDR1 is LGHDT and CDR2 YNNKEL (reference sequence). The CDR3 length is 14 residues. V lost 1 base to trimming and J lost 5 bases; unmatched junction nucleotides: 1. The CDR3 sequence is CASSQGQGAYGYTF. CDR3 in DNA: TGTGCCAGCAGCCAAGGACAGGGGGCATATGGCTACACCTTC.

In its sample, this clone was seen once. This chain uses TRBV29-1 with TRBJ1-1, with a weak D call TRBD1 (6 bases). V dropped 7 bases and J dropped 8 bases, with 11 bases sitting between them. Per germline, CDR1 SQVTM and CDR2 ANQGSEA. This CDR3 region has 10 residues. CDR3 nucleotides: TGCAGCGCCTGGGGGACAGAAGCTTTCTTT. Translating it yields CSAWGTEAFF.

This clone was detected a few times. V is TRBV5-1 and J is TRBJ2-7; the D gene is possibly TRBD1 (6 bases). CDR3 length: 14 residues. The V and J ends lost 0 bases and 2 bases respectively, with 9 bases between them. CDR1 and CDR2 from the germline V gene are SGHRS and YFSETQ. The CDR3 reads CASSLDPGAYEQYF. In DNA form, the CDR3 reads TGCGCCAGCAGCTTGGATCCAGGGGCCTACGAGCAGTACTTC.

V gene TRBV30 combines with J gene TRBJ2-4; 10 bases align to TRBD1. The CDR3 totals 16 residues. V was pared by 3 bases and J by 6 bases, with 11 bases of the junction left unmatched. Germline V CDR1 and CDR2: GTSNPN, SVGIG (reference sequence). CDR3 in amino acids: CAWRPGQGGMRNIQYF. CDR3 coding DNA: TGTGCCTGGAGACCAGGACAGGGGGGGATGAGAAACATTCAGTACTTC.

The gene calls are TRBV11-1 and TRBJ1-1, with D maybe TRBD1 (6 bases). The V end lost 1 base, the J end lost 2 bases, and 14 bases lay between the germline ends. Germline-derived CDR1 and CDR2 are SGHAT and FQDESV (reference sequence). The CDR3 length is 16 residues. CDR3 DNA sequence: TGTGCCAGCAGCTTAGGCAGGGGCCGCGGTAACACTGAAGCTTTCTTT. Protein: CASSLGRGRGNTEAFF.

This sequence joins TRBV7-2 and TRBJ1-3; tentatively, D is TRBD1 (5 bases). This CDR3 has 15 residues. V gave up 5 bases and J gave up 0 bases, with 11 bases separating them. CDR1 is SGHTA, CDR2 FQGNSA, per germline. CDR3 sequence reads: CASSPGQNSGNTIYF. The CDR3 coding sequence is TGTGCCAGCAGCCCTGGACAAAACTCTGGAAACACCATATATTTT.

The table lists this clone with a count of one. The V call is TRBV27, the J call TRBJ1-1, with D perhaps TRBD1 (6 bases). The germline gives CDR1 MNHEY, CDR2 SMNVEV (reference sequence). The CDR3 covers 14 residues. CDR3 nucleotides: TGTGCATCCGGGGAGGGGGGTGCGAACACTGAAGCTTTCTTT. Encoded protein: CASGEGGANTEAFF.

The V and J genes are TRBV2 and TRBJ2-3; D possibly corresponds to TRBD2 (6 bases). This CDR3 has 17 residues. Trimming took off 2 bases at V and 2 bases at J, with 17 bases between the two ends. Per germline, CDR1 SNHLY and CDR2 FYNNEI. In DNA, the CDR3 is TGTGCCAGCAGTGAAAAGGGACTCCCCGCCAACACAGATACGCAGTATTTT. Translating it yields CASSEKGLPANTDTQYF.

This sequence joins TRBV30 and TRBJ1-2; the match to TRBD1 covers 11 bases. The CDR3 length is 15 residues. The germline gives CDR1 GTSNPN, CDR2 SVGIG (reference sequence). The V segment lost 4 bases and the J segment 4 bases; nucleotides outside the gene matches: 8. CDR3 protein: CAWKGQGAYIYGYTF. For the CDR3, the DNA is TGTGCCTGGAAAGGACAGGGGGCGTATATCTATGGCTACACCTTC.

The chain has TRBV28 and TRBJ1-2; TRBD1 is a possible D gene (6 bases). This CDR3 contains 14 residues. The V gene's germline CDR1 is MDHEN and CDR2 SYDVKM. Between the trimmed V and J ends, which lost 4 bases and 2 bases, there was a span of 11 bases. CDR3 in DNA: TGTGCCAGCAGTTCCAGACAGGACAACTATGGCTACACCTTC. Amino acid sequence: CASSSRQDNYGYTF.

CDR3 DNA: TGTGCCAGCAGTGACTCGATGATGTCAGCAGGAAGTTCGGCTTTCTTT. Translation gives CASSDSMMSAGSSAFF. The rearrangement uses TRBV6-4 and TRBJ1-1, with D unclear. CDR3 length equals 16 residues. V dropped 0 bases and J dropped 11 bases, with 22 bases sitting between them. Germline assignment: CDR1 MRHNA and CDR2 SNTAGT.

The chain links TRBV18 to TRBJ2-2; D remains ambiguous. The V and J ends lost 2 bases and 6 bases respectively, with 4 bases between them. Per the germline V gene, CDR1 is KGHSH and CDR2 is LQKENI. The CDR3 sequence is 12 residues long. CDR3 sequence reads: CASSPAAGELFF. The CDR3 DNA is TGTGCCAGCTCACCAGCGGCCGGGGAGCTGTTTTTT.

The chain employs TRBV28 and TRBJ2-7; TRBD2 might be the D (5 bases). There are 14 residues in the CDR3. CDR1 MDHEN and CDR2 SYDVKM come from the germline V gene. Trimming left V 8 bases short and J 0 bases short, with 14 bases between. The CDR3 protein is CASGLSQSSYEQYF. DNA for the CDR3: TGTGCCAGCGGACTCTCACAGTCCTCCTACGAGCAGTACTTC. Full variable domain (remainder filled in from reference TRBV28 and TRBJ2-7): DVKVTQSSRYLVKRTGEKVFLECVQDMDHENMFWYRQDPGLGLRLIYFSYDVKMKEKGDIPEGYSVSREKKERFSLILESASTNQTSMYLCASGLSQSSYEQYFGPGTRLTVT.

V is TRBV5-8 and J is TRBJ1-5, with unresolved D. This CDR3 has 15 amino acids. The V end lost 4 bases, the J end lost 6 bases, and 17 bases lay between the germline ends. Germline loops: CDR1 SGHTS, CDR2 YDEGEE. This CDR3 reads CASSLAVTHSQPQHF. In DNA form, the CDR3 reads TGTGCCAGCAGCCTGGCAGTAACCCACAGTCAGCCCCAGCATTTT.